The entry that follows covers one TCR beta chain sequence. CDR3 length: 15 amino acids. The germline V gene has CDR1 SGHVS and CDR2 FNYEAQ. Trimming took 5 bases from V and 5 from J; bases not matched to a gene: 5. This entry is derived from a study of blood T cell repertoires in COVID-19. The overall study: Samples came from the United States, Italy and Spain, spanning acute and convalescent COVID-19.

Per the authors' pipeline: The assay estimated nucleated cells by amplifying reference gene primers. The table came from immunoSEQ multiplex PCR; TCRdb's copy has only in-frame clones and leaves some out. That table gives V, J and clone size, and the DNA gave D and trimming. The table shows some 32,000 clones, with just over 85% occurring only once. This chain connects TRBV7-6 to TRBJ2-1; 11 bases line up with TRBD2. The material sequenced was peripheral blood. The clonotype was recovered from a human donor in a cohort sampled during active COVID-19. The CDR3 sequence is CASSPLAGGNNEQFF. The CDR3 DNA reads TGTGCCAGCAGCCCGTTAGCGGGGGGGAACAATGAGCAGTTCTTC.